The present TCR beta chain was sequenced within a study of blood T cell repertoires in COVID-19. Study details: Both acute and convalescent COVID-19 samples were obtained from the United States, Italy and Spain. Sources were T cells, B-cell-depleted T cells, or PBMCs; the material itself was cDNA or gDNA.

The CDR3 consists of 16 residues. With V trimmed by 6 bases and J by 2 bases, 7 bases remained unmatched. Germline V gene data show CDR1 as LGHNA and CDR2 as YNFKEQ. This clone appeared a few times. Authors' data handling: Amplification from reference gene primers served as the basis for estimated nucleated cell counts. Method: immunoSEQ multiplex PCR; TCRdb's copy keeps in-frame clones and lacks some. V and J calls and clone size come straight from that table; D and trimming were deduced from the DNA. The sample carries 120,000 to 150,000 clones, around 81% recorded once. The sequence derives from a man aged 60 to 69 with active or convalescent COVID-19. The chain uses TRBV4-2 and TRBJ2-3; 11 nucleotides match TRBD2. The specimen sequenced was peripheral blood. This CDR3 is CASRDLAGGLTDTQYF. The CDR3 DNA reads TGTGCCAGCAGGGACCTAGCGGGAGGCCTCACAGATACGCAGTATTTT.